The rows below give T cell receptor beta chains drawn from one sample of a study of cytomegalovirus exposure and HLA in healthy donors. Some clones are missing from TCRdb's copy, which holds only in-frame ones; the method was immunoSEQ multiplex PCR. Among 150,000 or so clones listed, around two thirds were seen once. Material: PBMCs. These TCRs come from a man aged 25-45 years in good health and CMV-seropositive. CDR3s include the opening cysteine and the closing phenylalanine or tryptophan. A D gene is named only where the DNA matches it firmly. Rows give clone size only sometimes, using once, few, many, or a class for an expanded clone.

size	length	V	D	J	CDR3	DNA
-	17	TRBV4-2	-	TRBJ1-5	CASSSGRAVTSNQPQHF	TGTGCCAGCAGCTCCGGCCGTGCGGTGACTAGCAATCAGCCCCAGCATTTT
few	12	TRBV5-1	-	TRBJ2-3	CASSLFRDTQYF	TGCGCCAGCAGCCTTTTTCGGGATACGCAGTATTTT
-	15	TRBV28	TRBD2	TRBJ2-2	CASSSTSGKAGELFF	TGTGCCAGCAGTTCCACTAGCGGGAAGGCCGGGGAGCTGTTTTTT
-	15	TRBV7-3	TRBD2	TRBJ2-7	CASSLIGREAYEQYF	TGTGCCAGCAGCTTAATTGGGCGGGAGGCCTACGAGCAGTACTTC
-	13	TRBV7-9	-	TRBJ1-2	CASSLLQYYGYTF	TGTGCCAGCAGCTTATTGCAGTACTATGGCTACACCTTC
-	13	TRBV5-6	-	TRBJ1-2	CASSLGQARGYTF	TGTGCCAGCAGCTTGGGACAGGCTCGGGGCTACACCTTC
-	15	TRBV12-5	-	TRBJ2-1	CASGSKRVTYNEQFF	TGTGCTAGTGGTTCAAAGCGGGTTACCTACAATGAGCAGTTCTTC
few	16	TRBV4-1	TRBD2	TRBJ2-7	CASSQDRLAGSYEQYF	TGCGCCAGCAGCCAAGATAGGCTAGCGGGGTCCTACGAGCAGTACTTC
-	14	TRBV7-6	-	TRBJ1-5	CASSLTGGEPAQHF	TGTGCCAGCAGCTTAACGGGGGGGGAGCCGGCCCAGCATTTT
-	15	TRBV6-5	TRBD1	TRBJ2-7	CASSRKTGKSYEQYF	TGTGCCAGCAGTCGGAAGACAGGGAAGTCCTACGAGCAGTACTTC
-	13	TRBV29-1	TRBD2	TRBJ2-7	CSRGTSGRYEQYF	TGCAGCAGGGGGACTAGCGGGCGTTACGAGCAGTACTTC
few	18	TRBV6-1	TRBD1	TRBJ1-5	CASSDRLTGGLVNQPQHF	TGTGCCAGCAGTGACCGACTGACAGGGGGCCTTGTCAATCAGCCCCAGCATTTT
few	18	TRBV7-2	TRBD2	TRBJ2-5	CASSRGLAGGPREETQYF	TGTGCCAGCAGCCGCGGACTAGCGGGAGGACCGAGGGAAGAGACCCAGTACTTC
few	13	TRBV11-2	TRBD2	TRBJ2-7	CASFSGILYEQYF	TGTGCCAGCTTTAGCGGGATCTTGTACGAGCAGTACTTC
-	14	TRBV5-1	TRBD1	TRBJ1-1	CASSLGTGRPEAFF	TGCGCCAGCAGCTTGGGGACAGGGAGGCCTGAAGCTTTCTTT
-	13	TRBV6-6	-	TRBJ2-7	CASSYSSPYEQYF	TGTGCCAGCAGTTACTCCAGTCCCTACGAGCAGTACTTC
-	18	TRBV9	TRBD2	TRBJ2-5	CASSVADLPFGGRAGADF	TGTGCCAGCAGCGTAGCAGACCTTCCCTTCGGCGGGAGGGCCGGGGCGGACTTC
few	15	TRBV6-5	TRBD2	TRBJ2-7	CASSYEREGSYEQYF	TGTGCCAGCAGTTACGAGCGGGAGGGCTCCTACGAGCAGTACTTC
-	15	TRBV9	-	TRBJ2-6	CASSVAGAGANVLTF	TGTGCCAGCAGCGTAGCAGGGGCTGGGGCCAACGTCCTGACTTTC
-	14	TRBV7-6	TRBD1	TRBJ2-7	CASSLGQGLYEQYF	TGTGCCAGCAGCTTGGGACAGGGACTATACGAGCAGTACTTC
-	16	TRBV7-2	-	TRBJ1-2	CASSPHTTGSGYGYTF	TGTGCCAGCAGCCCTCATACTACGGGTAGCGGCTATGGCTACACCTTC
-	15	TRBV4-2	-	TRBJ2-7	CASSQAGSRAYEQYF	TGTGCCAGCAGCCAAGCAGGGTCCCGGGCCTACGAGCAGTACTTC
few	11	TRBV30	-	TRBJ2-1	CAWRVGGWQFF	TGTGCCTGGAGGGTTGGGGGGTGGCAGTTCTTC
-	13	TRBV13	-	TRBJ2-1	CASSRDSYNGQFF	TGTGCCAGCAGCCGAGACAGCTACAATGGGCAGTTCTTC
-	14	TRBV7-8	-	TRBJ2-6	CASSSGGGANVLTF	TGTGCCAGCAGCTCCGGCGGGGGGGCCAACGTCCTGACTTTC
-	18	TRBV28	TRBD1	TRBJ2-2	CASSPLGQGGLLGGELFF	TGTGCCAGCAGTCCCTTGGGACAGGGGGGGTTACTAGGCGGGGAGCTGTTTTTT
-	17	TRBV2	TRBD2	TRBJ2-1	CASSPGTSGSPYNEQFF	TGTGCCAGCAGCCCCGGGACTAGCGGGAGTCCATACAATGAGCAGTTCTTC
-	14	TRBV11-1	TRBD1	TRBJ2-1	CASSQTTGDNEQFF	TGTGCCAGCAGCCAAACGACAGGGGACAATGAGCAGTTCTTC
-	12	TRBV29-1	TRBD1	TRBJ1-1	CSARTGGTEAFF	TGCAGCGCTCGGACAGGGGGCACTGAAGCTTTCTTT
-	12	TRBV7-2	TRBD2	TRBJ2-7	CASRFGTSEQYF	TGTGCCAGCAGATTCGGGACTAGCGAGCAGTACTTC
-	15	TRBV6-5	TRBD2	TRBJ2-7	CASNPTSGSSHEQYF	TGTGCCAGCAACCCGACTAGCGGGAGCTCCCACGAGCAGTACTTC
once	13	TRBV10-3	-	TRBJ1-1	CAISRREETEAFF	TGTGCCATCAGCCGCAGGGAAGAGACTGAAGCTTTCTTT
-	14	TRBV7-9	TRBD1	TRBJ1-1	CASSSGQGNTEAFF	TGTGCCAGCAGCTCCGGACAGGGGAACACTGAAGCTTTCTTT
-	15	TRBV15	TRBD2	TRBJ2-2	CATSEGREGFGELFF	TGTGCCACCAGCGAGGGGCGGGAGGGCTTTGGGGAGCTGTTTTTT
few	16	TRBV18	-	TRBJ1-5	CASSPVEQGGNQPQHF	TGTGCCAGCTCACCAGTGGAACAGGGCGGCAATCAGCCCCAGCATTTT
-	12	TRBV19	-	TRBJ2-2	CASSEDTGELFF	TGTGCCAGTAGTGAGGACACCGGGGAGCTGTTTTTT
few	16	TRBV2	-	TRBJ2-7	CASSAQDRTITYEQYF	TGTGCCAGCAGTGCCCAGGACAGAACCATAACCTACGAGCAGTACTTC
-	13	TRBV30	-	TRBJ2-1	CAWSPTGYNEQFF	TGTGCCTGGAGTCCAACAGGTTACAATGAGCAGTTCTTC
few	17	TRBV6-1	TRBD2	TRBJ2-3	CASSEADGGGGRDTQYF	TGTGCCAGCAGTGAAGCCGACGGCGGGGGTGGCAGAGATACGCAGTATTTT
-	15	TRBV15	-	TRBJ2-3	CATSSTSEPTDTQYF	TGTGCCACCAGCTCTACGTCGGAGCCCACAGATACGCAGTATTTT
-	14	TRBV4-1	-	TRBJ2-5	CASSLRLRGETQYF	TGCGCCAGCAGCCTCCGATTGAGGGGGGAGACCCAGTACTTC